The clone carrying this T cell receptor beta chain occurred once. The ends lost 5 bases at V and 5 bases at J; junction bases unmatched: 6. Germline V gene lookup returns CDR1 SEHNR and CDR2 FQNEAQ (reference sequence). The CDR3 has 16 amino acids. Sample treatment: randomized to nivolumab then ipilimumab (arm A) or the reverse (arm B). Produced via immunoSEQ multiplex PCR; TCRdb's table is partial and in-frame only. The sample records more than 9,500 clones, roughly 83% being singletons. The data were taken from a study of sequential checkpoint blockade in melanoma. Study details: After both sequences, patients received maintenance nivolumab.

V usage is TRBV7-9 and J usage is TRBJ2-1; 13 nucleotides agree with TRBD2. Sequences were derived from CD8+ T cells sorted from blood (inferred from file names), sampled from a patient given nivolumab and ipilimumab in sequence. This clonotype originated in a human donor with melanoma. Here the CDR3 DNA reads TGTGCCAGCAGCACGGGACTAGCGGGGAACAACAATGAGCAGTTCTTC. This translates into CASSTGLAGNNNEQFF.